These 18 T cell receptor beta chains were all obtained from the same sample, sequenced in a study of T cell responses to AZD1222 COVID-19 vaccine. Profiled with immunoSEQ multiplex PCR; TCRdb holds only in-frame clones, not every one. The top ten hold roughly 4% of the sample, which has 140,000 to 150,000 clones, 80% to 95% seen once. The source was peripheral blood, collected 28 days after the second AZD1222 dose. All receptors derive from an adult who received the AZD1222 COVID-19 vaccine.

The genes are TRBV13 and TRBJ1-1; D is undetermined. Germline loops: CDR1 PRHDT, CDR2 FYEKMQ (reference sequence). V was shortened by 2 bases and J by 5 bases, with 12 bases between the two germline ends. CDR3 size: 14 residues. The DNA of the CDR3 is TGTGCCAGCAGCTTACCTTCACCGGGTACTGAAGCTTTCTTT. Amino acid sequence: CASSLPSPGTEAFF. The full variable domain, in which reference TRBV13 and TRBJ1-1 provide the parts outside the CDR3, is AAGVIQSPRHLIKEKRETATLKCYPIPRHDTVYWYQQGPGQDPQFLISFYEKMQSDKGSIPDRFSAQQFSDYHSELNMSSLELGDSALYFCASSLPSPGTEAFFGQGTRLTVV.

The chain couples TRBV28 to TRBJ2-1, with D unclear. This CDR3 is built from 14 residues. Germline assignment: CDR1 MDHEN and CDR2 SYDVKM. Trimming took off 2 bases at V and 4 bases at J, with 9 bases between the two ends. Here the CDR3 DNA reads TGTGCCAGCAGTTTACTCAACCCTTACAATGAGCAGTTCTTC. It encodes CASSLLNPYNEQFF.

The CDR3 loop is CASSFLSYPAYNSPLHF. CDR3 DNA sequence: TGTGCCAGCAGCTTCCTCAGTTACCCGGCCTATAATTCACCCCTCCACTTT. The V gene is TRBV7-2, the J gene TRBJ1-6, with no clear D. CDR1 is SGHTA and CDR2 is FQGNSA in the germline V gene. The CDR3 has 17 amino acids. Trimming took 3 bases from V and 2 from J, leaving 14 bases between them.

The rearrangement joins TRBV2 to TRBJ2-3; TRBD1 aligns across 8 bases. The CDR3 is 13 amino acids. Germline lookup yields CDR1 SNHLY and CDR2 FYNNEI. V was clipped by 8 bases and J by 5 bases; unmatched bases: 6. CDR3 DNA: TGTGCCAGCCGACAGGGGACGGTAGATACGCAGTATTTT. It codes for CASRQGTVDTQYF.

The V gene is TRBV19, the J gene TRBJ1-1, with D maybe TRBD1 (5 bases). Germline assignment: CDR1 LNHDA and CDR2 SQIVND (reference sequence). The V gene lost 4 bases and the J gene lost 4 bases, with 13 bases spanning the gap. CDR3 length: 14 amino acids. The CDR3 sequence: CASSTPAGTTEAFF. In DNA, the CDR3 is TGTGCCAGTAGTACGCCGGCCGGGACCACTGAAGCTTTCTTT.

The chain joins TRBV11-2 to TRBJ2-1, with a possible D match to TRBD2 (7 bases). Germline values: CDR1 SGHAT, CDR2 FQNNGV. CDR3 size: 14 residues. Trimming stripped 5 bases from V and 6 bases from J, with 14 bases between. The CDR3 reads CASSPGGKGNEQFF. CDR3 sequence (DNA): TGTGCCAGCAGCCCGGGGGGCAAGGGCAATGAGCAGTTCTTC.

The V and J genes are TRBV6-2 or TRBV6-3 and TRBJ1-1; D unresolved. The CDR3 is made up of 15 amino acids. V was pared by 4 bases and J by 0 bases, with 12 bases between. CDR1 and CDR2 from the germline V gene are MNHEY and SVGEGT. CDR3 loop: CASSLAATLNTEAFF. The CDR3 nucleotides read TGTGCCAGCAGTTTGGCAGCGACCTTGAACACTGAAGCTTTCTTT.

The chain employs TRBV3-1 (or the pseudogene TRBV3-2) and TRBJ1-4; 7 bases agree with TRBD1. Trimming took 6 bases from V and 8 from J; bases not matched to a gene: 9. This CDR3 comprises 14 residues. Germline V gene lookup returns CDR1 LGHDT and CDR2 YNNKEL (reference sequence). The CDR3 region is CASSPLGGAEKLFF. CDR3 in DNA: TGTGCCAGCAGTCCCTTAGGGGGCGCAGAAAAACTGTTTTTT.

This clone was seen a single time. J is TRBJ1-1 and V is TRBV3-1 (or the pseudogene TRBV3-2); no clear D gene. V dropped 0 bases and J dropped 4 bases, with 12 bases sitting between them. Germline lookup yields CDR1 LGHDT and CDR2 YNNKEL (reference sequence). This CDR3 spans 15 amino acids. DNA for the CDR3: TGTGCCAGCAGCCAAGAATCGACGGGGTCCACTGAAGCTTTCTTT. This gives the protein CASSQESTGSTEAFF.

The chain links TRBV6-2 or TRBV6-3 to TRBJ1-6; unclear D gene. Germline values: CDR1 MNHEY, CDR2 SVGEGT. With 6 bases removed from V and 9 bases from J, the gap between germline ends came to 12 bases. The CDR3 is 13 amino acids. The chain's CDR3 is CASSTVGVSPLHF. CDR3 bases: TGTGCCAGCAGCACCGTCGGGGTTTCACCCCTCCACTTT.

CDR3 amino acids: CASSQTGGREKLFF. The CDR3 DNA reads as TGTGCCAGCAGTCAGACAGGGGGCCGTGAAAAACTGTTTTTT. The chain uses TRBV2 and TRBJ1-4; TRBD1 aligns across 10 bases. The germline V gene encodes CDR1 SNHLY and CDR2 FYNNEI. This CDR3 is built from 14 residues. The V gene end was trimmed by 5 bases and the J gene end by 7 bases; junction bases not matched to a gene: 4.

This clone has a single count. The chain recombines TRBV6-4 with TRBJ2-3; 8 positions match TRBD2. This CDR3 is 14 amino acids long. V dropped 6 bases and J dropped 1; count of bases not matched to a gene: 3. Germline V gene lookup returns CDR1 MRHNA and CDR2 SNTAGT. In DNA, the CDR3 is TGTGCCAGCAGCCAGACTAGCGGCACAGATACGCAGTATTTT. This codes for CASSQTSGTDTQYF.

This clone was detected a few times. The V and J genes are TRBV5-4 and TRBJ1-5, with TRBD1 matching over 10 bases. V dropped 4 bases and J dropped 6; count of bases not matched to a gene: 7. Germline V gene data show CDR1 as SGHNT and CDR2 as YYREEE (reference sequence). The CDR3 is 15 amino acids. Here the CDR3 DNA reads TGTGCCAGCAGCGTCCAGGGACAGGGGACTCAGCCCCAGCATTTT. As protein: CASSVQGQGTQPQHF.

The chain is built from TRBV15 and TRBJ2-1, with TRBD2 as a possible D gene (6 bases). The CDR3 has 14 residues. Germline V lookup: CDR1 LNHNV, CDR2 YYDKDF (reference sequence). The V end lost 0 bases, the J end lost 8 bases, and 11 bases lay between the germline ends. Here the CDR3 reads CATSRESGVDEQFF. The CDR3 DNA follows: TGTGCCACCAGCAGAGAGTCGGGGGTCGATGAGCAGTTCTTC.

The chain joins TRBV12-5 to TRBJ2-7; 8 nucleotides match TRBD1. The CDR3 is 14 residues long. CDR1 LGHNT and CDR2 FRNRAP come from the germline V gene. Losses at the gene ends were 6 bases for V and 3 bases for J; bases not matched to a gene: 7. The CDR3 region has the DNA TGTGCTAGTGGCTTACCGGGACAGGTCTACGAGCAGTACTTC. This translates into CASGLPGQVYEQYF.

This sequence joins TRBV25-1 and TRBJ1-2, with D possibly TRBD1 on 5 matching bases. Germline CDR1 reads MGHDK; CDR2 reads SYGVNS. The CDR3 has 13 residues. The ends were cut back, 6 bases at V and 5 bases at J, with 13 bases in the middle. CDR3 in amino acids: CASRQVGGYGYTF. The CDR3 coding sequence is TGTGCCAGCAGACAGGTTGGGGGTTATGGCTACACCTTC.

The chain couples TRBV15 to TRBJ2-2; D is ambiguous. Per germline, CDR1 LNHNV and CDR2 YYDKDF (reference sequence). V lost 0 bases, J lost 6 bases, and 11 bases lay in between. There are 15 residues in the CDR3. The CDR3 here is CATSRDPLPSGELFF. The DNA of the CDR3 is TGTGCCACCAGCAGAGATCCGTTGCCTTCCGGGGAGCTGTTTTTT.

The chain couples TRBV19 to TRBJ2-2; no firm D call. The CDR3 consists of 16 residues. V dropped 3 bases and J dropped 0 bases, with 11 bases sitting between them. Germline CDR1 reads LNHDA; CDR2 reads SQIVND (reference sequence). DNA for the CDR3: TGTGCCAGTAGTATGTTAAGGGTTACGAACACCGGGGAGCTGTTTTTT. Protein product: CASSMLRVTNTGELFF.